This T cell receptor (beta chain) was obtained from a study of CD8 T cells in ankylosing spondylitis (dated by TCRdb to 2015 to 2018). Background for the entire study: The study set out to find disease-linked TCR variants by profiling T cell receptor beta repertoires in ankylosing spondylitis patients and healthy donors. The whole study cohort included roughly 110 healthy donors and 25 ankylosing spondylitis patients. Samples of peripheral blood were taken, and for ankylosing spondylitis patients, synovial fluid was collected as well.

TCRdb names Illumina HiSeq 2500 as the instrument used. TCR beta libraries were prepared by quantitative 5'-RACE with molecular barcodes. In the authors' own workflow: Disease-linked TCR variants were identified with a new computational method built on a probabilistic model of VDJ rearrangement. TCRdb redid the processing of the public reads, applying fastp at Q25 and MiXCR, and retained in-frame beta chains. Entries that share a CDR3 protein sequence are merged under the most common genes and DNA. Here the V and J calls rest on TCRdb's processing, not on the authors' analysis. The sample yields 700,000 to 850,000 distinct CDR3 sequences; 10% to 15% were counted once. Of the sample, under 0.6% falls within the top ten clones. Study-level results and caveats: A CD8+ phenotype was shown by the disease-linked clones, which were found at relatively low frequencies in peripheral blood. Some motif variants had previously been reported in the synovial fluid and blood of reactive arthritis patients, which suggests shared mechanisms of disease initiation. A TCR beta motif of seven or eight highly homologous amino acid variants appeared characteristic of blood from ankylosing spondylitis patients. The disease-linked clones were reported as significantly enriched in matched synovial fluid samples from ankylosing spondylitis patients.

Remarks on this clonotype: The specificity of this receptor is unknown. No per-base quality is available; no much larger clone lies one base away.

From the cysteine up to the phenylalanine, the CDR3 has a length of 15 residues. Solely the CDR3 DNA is kept, with 45 bases framed from the first base. The germline V gene (reference sequence) sets CDR1 to DFQATT and CDR2 to SNEGSKA. V lost 1 base and J lost 4 bases; the stretch between them is 15 bases long. The sequence is built from TRBV20-1 and TRBJ2-3, and possibly TRBD1, on 6 matching bases. Material for sequencing was blood, either unsorted or a sorted T cell fraction (not recorded which). This receptor was identified in a male donor with ankylosing spondylitis. The CDR3 here reads CSARVPRTAADTQYF. The DNA sequence is as follows: TGCAGTGCTAGAGTGCCGCGGACAGCTGCAGATACGCAGTATTTT.